Following are 26 T cell receptor beta chains from one sample sequenced in a study of T-cell reconstitution after alpha-beta-depleted transplantation in children. Preparation of the TCRbeta library used unique molecular identifiers. From the PCR reads, TCRdb called clonotypes with MiXCR, one entry per CDR3 protein. This sample has approximately 590,000 distinct CDR3 sequences, with about 10% found just once. This specimen was PBMCs from the stem cell graft donor, taken from the stem cell graft. Source of these receptors: a human donor who donated a stem cell graft to a child with acute myeloid leukemia.

This clonotype was seen repeatedly, ten times or more. The chain carries TRBV28 and TRBJ2-1, with D unclear. The CDR3 runs 14 residues. The germline V gene encodes CDR1 MDHEN and CDR2 SYDVKM. The V gene lost 5 bases and the J gene lost 0 bases, with 8 bases spanning the gap. The CDR3 DNA reads TGTGCCAGCAGTGGGGTGGGCTCCTACAATGAGCAGTTCTTC. As protein: CASSGVGSYNEQFF.

V gene TRBV5-1 combines with J gene TRBJ2-2, with D possibly TRBD2 on 6 matching bases. The germline V gene encodes CDR1 SGHRS and CDR2 YFSETQ. This CDR3 region has 15 residues. Trimming cost V 2 bases and J 3 bases, with 11 bases left between them. Here the CDR3 reads CASSFGSMDTGELFF. The DNA of the CDR3 is TGCGCCAGCAGCTTCGGGAGTATGGACACCGGGGAGCTGTTTTTT.

Regarding this clonotype: Its ends do not fully match the called genes, so a read error is possible. The genes are TRBV4-3 and TRBJ2-7, with 8 nucleotides matching TRBD2. The germline V gene has CDR1 LGHNA and CDR2 YSLEER. The CDR3 sequence is 13 residues long. CDR3 nucleotides: TGCGTCAGCAGCCAAGAACTAGCGGACGAGCAGTACTTC. It codes for CVSSQELADEQYF.

This clonotype has at least ten counts. V usage is TRBV7-3 and J usage is TRBJ2-1; 8 bases align to TRBD2. Per germline, CDR1 SGHTA and CDR2 FQGTGA. The V and J ends lost 3 bases and 5 bases, in that order; junction bases with no gene match: 9. The CDR3 is 16 residues long. DNA of the CDR3: TGTGCCAGCAGCTTGACCCGTGGGACTAGAAACAATGAGCAGTTCTTC. Amino acids: CASSLTRGTRNNEQFF.

This clonotype was counted a few times. The J gene is TRBJ2-3, the V gene TRBV20-1, with 12 bases lining up with TRBD1. The CDR3 extends over 14 amino acids. V was pared by 5 bases and J by 7 bases, with 7 bases of the junction left unmatched. Germline lookup yields CDR1 DFQATT and CDR2 SNEGSKA (reference sequence). The CDR3: CSASPGQGANTQYF. The CDR3, as DNA: TGCAGTGCTTCACCGGGACAGGGGGCAAATACGCAGTATTTT.

This clonotype was detected only a few times. The chain links TRBV6-5 to TRBJ2-5; D is perhaps TRBD2 (5 bases). The germline V gene has CDR1 MNHEY and CDR2 SVGAGI. This CDR3 spans 14 amino acids. V lost 2 bases and J lost 5, with 12 bases in between. CDR3 protein: CASSYPTSSETQYF. CDR3 nucleotide sequence: TGTGCCAGCAGTTACCCAACTAGTAGCGAGACCCAGTACTTC.

In its sample, this clonotype was seen many times. V and J are TRBV29-1 and TRBJ2-3, with a weak D call TRBD2 (5 bases). CDR1 SQVTM and CDR2 ANQGSEA come from the germline V gene. The CDR3 has 15 amino acids. V was clipped by 5 bases and J by 4 bases, with 19 bases between them. In nucleotides, the CDR3 is TGCAGCGTTCCCCAGTCGGGAATAGTCGCAGATACGCAGTATTTT. It specifies CSVPQSGIVADTQYF.

This rearrangement joins TRBV7-3 to TRBJ1-1, with D unresolved. V lost 1 base, J lost 2 bases, and 5 bases lay in between. CDR3 length equals 13 residues. Germline V gene sequence: CDR1 SGHTA, CDR2 FQGTGA. Here the CDR3 reads CASSLNVNTEAFF. The CDR3 coding sequence is TGTGCCAGCAGCTTAAATGTCAACACTGAAGCTTTCTTT.

The chain carries TRBV9 and TRBJ2-1; 10 bases are a match to TRBD1. Trimming cost V 4 bases and J 7 bases; bases outside gene matches: 8. Per germline, CDR1 SGDLS and CDR2 YYNGEE. The CDR3 is made up of 15 amino acids. The CDR3 sequence: CASSPRQGARNEQFF. CDR3 bases: TGTGCCAGCAGCCCAAGACAGGGGGCAAGGAATGAGCAGTTCTTC.

This clonotype came up many times. CDR3 region: CAISPGTGDEQYF. The CDR3 nucleotides are TGTGCCATCAGTCCCGGGACAGGGGACGAGCAGTACTTC. V gene TRBV10-3 combines with J gene TRBJ2-7; 10 nucleotides line up with TRBD1. CDR1 and CDR2 (germline): ENHRY, SYGVKD. Germline trimming cut 5 bases from V and 5 bases from J; bases unmatched to any gene: 3. The CDR3 runs 13 residues.

V usage is TRBV27 and J usage is TRBJ1-2; D gene unclear. The CDR3 extends over 13 amino acids. With 5 bases removed from V and 4 bases from J, the gap between germline ends came to 11 bases. The germline V gene encodes CDR1 MNHEY and CDR2 SMNVEV (reference sequence). CDR3 nucleotides: TGTGCCAGCAGTCCCCGGACGCCCTATGGCTACACCTTC. Amino acids: CASSPRTPYGYTF.

The chain links TRBV18 to TRBJ2-2; D is possibly TRBD2 (5 bases). Germline CDR1 and CDR2: KGHSH and LQKENI. V was clipped by 1 base and J by 3 bases, with 15 bases between them. The CDR3 has 17 amino acids. The CDR3 loop is CASSPRESPRDTGELFF. In DNA, the CDR3 is TGTGCCAGCTCACCACGGGAATCCCCGAGGGACACCGGGGAGCTGTTTTTT.

This clonotype showed up many times. The chain recombines TRBV20-1 with TRBJ2-7; D possibly corresponds to TRBD2 (5 bases). CDR1 and CDR2 (germline): DFQATT, SNEGSKA (reference sequence). CDR3 size: 12 residues. With 2 bases removed from V and 4 bases from J, the gap between germline ends came to 9 bases. CDR3 coding DNA: TGCAGTGCTAGACCCGGGGTGTACGAGCAGTACTTC. It yields the protein CSARPGVYEQYF.

The chain carries TRBV7-2 and TRBJ2-7; D is possibly TRBD1 or TRBD2 (5 bases each). V was trimmed by 5 bases and J by 0 bases, leaving 14 bases between them. Germline V CDR1 and CDR2: SGHTA, FQGNSA. The CDR3 is made up of 15 amino acids. CDR3 loop: CASSPTRESSYEQYF. CDR3 coding DNA: TGTGCCAGCAGCCCGACCAGGGAGAGCTCCTACGAGCAGTACTTC.

This clonotype was counted ten times or more. CDR3 nucleotide sequence: TGTGCCAGCAGCGCGGACAGGGGCAGCGGAAACACCATATATTTT. It is translated as CASSADRGSGNTIYF. V is TRBV7-9 and J is TRBJ1-3; 9 nucleotides match TRBD1. V was clipped by 5 bases and J by 4 bases; unmatched bases: 6. This CDR3 contains 15 residues. Germline V gene lookup returns CDR1 SEHNR and CDR2 FQNEAQ (reference sequence).

This clonotype has just a few counts. The chain has TRBV5-4 and TRBJ1-2; TRBD1 matches 10 bases. In germline, CDR1 is SGHNT, CDR2 YYREEE (reference sequence). J lost 5 bases, V lost 5 bases, and 6 bases had no gene match. The CDR3 sequence is 14 residues long. The CDR3 is CASSRDRGEYGYTF. The CDR3 bases are TGTGCCAGCAGTCGGGACAGGGGAGAATATGGCTACACCTTC.

This chain's CDR3 is CASSPADRDQETQYF. The CDR3 DNA sequence: TGCGCCAGCAGCCCGGCGGACAGGGACCAAGAGACCCAGTACTTC. This chain joins TRBV5-1 and TRBJ2-5; 8 nucleotides line up with TRBD1. Trimming took 4 bases from V and 0 from J; bases not matched to a gene: 5. From germline, CDR1 is SGHRS and CDR2 YFSETQ. The CDR3 has 15 amino acids.

This chain links TRBV10-3 with TRBJ1-2, with 9 bases lining up with TRBD1. Trimming removed 7 bases from V and 5 bases from J; junction bases left unmatched: 5. The germline V gene has CDR1 ENHRY and CDR2 SYGVKD. This CDR3 has 13 amino acids. The CDR3 nucleotides are TGTGCCATCACCCGGGGACAGGGATATGGCTACACCTTC. Protein: CAITRGQGYGYTF.

V is TRBV7-8 and J is TRBJ2-3; 9 bases fit TRBD2. Unmatched junction bases numbered 7, after V lost 6 bases and J lost 3 bases. The CDR3 sequence is 15 residues long. Germline V lookup: CDR1 SGHVS, CDR2 FQNEAQ. CDR3 sequence: CASRLGLALTDTQYF. In DNA, the CDR3 is TGTGCCAGCAGGCTCGGACTAGCGCTGACAGATACGCAGTATTTT.

The J gene is TRBJ1-3, the V gene TRBV7-6, with 7 bases matching TRBD1. The CDR3 sequence is 16 residues long. The germline V gene encodes CDR1 SGHVS and CDR2 FNYEAQ. With V trimmed by 1 base and J by 0 bases, 3 bases remained unmatched. CDR3 bases: TGTGCCAGCAGCTTAGGACAGGGCCTCTCTGGAAACACCATATATTTT. It yields the protein CASSLGQGLSGNTIYF.

This clonotype has a handful of counts. The rearrangement joins TRBV4-3 to TRBJ2-7, with 9 bases that match TRBD2. The CDR3 is 15 residues long. The J segment lost 7 bases and the V segment lost 3 bases, leaving 10 bases of the junction unmatched. The germline gives CDR1 LGHNA, CDR2 YSLEER. Here the CDR3 DNA reads TGCGCCAGCAGCCAGACTAGCGGACCCCTTTCTGAGCAGTACTTC. Residues: CASSQTSGPLSEQYF.

This clonotype was counted between two and nine times. The chain combines TRBV20-1 with TRBJ2-5, with D possibly being TRBD1 (7 bases). The germline V and J ends were trimmed by 3 bases and 1 base, with 12 bases remaining between them. The CDR3 sequence is 14 residues long. Germline lookup yields CDR1 DFQATT and CDR2 SNEGSKA (reference sequence). CDR3 residues: CSASRGATQETQYF. CDR3 nucleotide sequence: TGCAGTGCTAGCAGGGGGGCGACCCAAGAGACCCAGTACTTC.

The chain employs TRBV7-9 and TRBJ2-5; 8 nucleotides match TRBD2. Germline V gene data show CDR1 as SEHNR and CDR2 as FQNEAQ (reference sequence). CDR3 length equals 15 residues. V was pared by 4 bases and J by 5 bases, with 9 bases of the junction left unmatched. The CDR3 spells CASSYWSGSFETQYF. The CDR3 nucleotides read TGTGCCAGCAGCTATTGGAGCGGGAGTTTCGAGACCCAGTACTTC.

J is TRBJ1-1 and V is TRBV5-5; D is unresolved. Trimming shortened V by 2 bases and J by 1 base, and 9 bases separated the two germline ends. CDR1 SGHKS and CDR2 YYEKEE come from the germline V gene (reference sequence). The CDR3 contains 14 residues. The CDR3 DNA is TGTGCCAGCAGCTTATCATACAGGAACACTGAAGCTTTCTTT. It specifies CASSLSYRNTEAFF.

This clonotype was found many times. The chain is built from TRBV4-2 and TRBJ2-3; D might be TRBD2 (6 bases). The CDR3 covers 16 residues. Germline V CDR1 and CDR2: LGHNA, YNFKEQ. Trimming shortened V by 1 base and J by 0 bases, and 11 bases separated the two germline ends. CDR3 protein: CASSQVAGLSTDTQYF. Written as DNA, the CDR3 is TGTGCCAGCAGCCAAGTCGCGGGGCTAAGCACAGATACGCAGTATTTT.

The sample holds a few counts of this clonotype. This chain links TRBV20-1 with TRBJ2-7; 10 nucleotides align to TRBD1. The CDR3 has 14 amino acids. CDR1 DFQATT and CDR2 SNEGSKA come from the germline V gene (reference sequence). The J segment lost 5 bases and the V segment lost 6 bases, leaving 10 bases of the junction unmatched. The CDR3 is CSAPGQGSFNEQYF. For the CDR3, the DNA is TGCAGTGCCCCGGGACAGGGGAGTTTCAACGAGCAGTACTTC.